A selection of T cell receptor beta chains follows, all from one sample in a study of post-analysis software for immune sequencing data. Each CDR3 protein is one row after TCRdb ran MiXCR on the PCR reads. The profile shows 350,000 to 450,000 distinct CDR3 sequences, 30% to 45% of them singletons. Sample: blood. These TCRs come from a girl aged 2 to 10 with multiple sclerosis. Each CDR3 is given with its conserved first and last residue. A D gene is named only where the DNA matches it firmly. Clone size is given for some rows only: seen once, a few or many times, or a class if the clone is expanded.

V: TRBV5-1
D: -
size: -
J: TRBJ2-5
CDR3: CASSLSRGGGETQYF
DNA: TGCGCCAGCAGCTTGAGCAGGGGGGGGGGAGAGACCCAGTACTTC

V: TRBV5-8
D: -
size: few
J: TRBJ1-1
CDR3: CASSLSVWAEAFF
DNA: TGTGCCAGCAGCCTCAGTGTGTGGGCCGAAGCTTTCTTT

V: TRBV10-3
D: TRBD1
size: few
J: TRBJ2-1
CDR3: CAISDQEGQYNEQFF
DNA: TGTGCCATCAGTGACCAAGAGGGACAGTACAATGAGCAGTTCTTC

V: TRBV2
D: -
size: many
J: TRBJ2-5
CDR3: CASSEETQYF
DNA: TGTGCCAGCAGTGAAGAGACCCAGTACTTC

V: TRBV14
D: TRBD1
size: -
J: TRBJ1-4
CDR3: CASSQWTGGNEKLFF
DNA: TGTGCCAGCAGCCAATGGACAGGGGGGAATGAAAAACTGTTTTTT

V: TRBV4-1
D: -
size: few
J: TRBJ1-1
CDR3: CASSQALAGIPEAFF
DNA: TGCGCCAGCAGCCAAGCCTTGGCAGGGATCCCTGAAGCTTTCTTT

V: TRBV5-5
D: TRBD2
size: -
J: TRBJ2-1
CDR3: CASTPLAGSYNEQFF
DNA: TGTGCCAGCACCCCCCTAGCGGGCTCCTACAATGAGCAGTTCTTC

V: TRBV4-2
D: -
size: -
J: TRBJ2-5
CDR3: CASSQAGGPEETQYF
DNA: TGTGCCAGCAGCCAAGCCGGGGGGCCGGAGGAGACCCAGTACTTC

V: TRBV24-1
D: TRBD1
size: few
J: TRBJ1-1
CDR3: CATSDRGGTEAFF
DNA: TGTGCCACCAGTGACAGGGGGGGCACTGAAGCTTTCTTT

V: TRBV29-1
D: -
size: -
J: TRBJ1-2
CDR3: CSVEGSLYGYTF
DNA: TGCAGCGTTGAGGGCAGCCTCTATGGCTACACCTTC

V: TRBV3-1
D: TRBD2
size: few
J: TRBJ2-1
CDR3: CASSQDSGRYNEQFF
DNA: TGTGCCAGCAGCCAGGACAGCGGGAGGTATAATGAGCAGTTCTTC

V: TRBV20-1
D: -
size: -
J: TRBJ2-1
CDR3: CSASGRGTQFF
DNA: TGCAGTGCTAGCGGGAGAGGGACCCAGTTCTTC

V: TRBV7-6
D: -
size: -
J: TRBJ2-1
CDR3: CASSSAAARPNNEQFF
DNA: TGTGCCAGCAGCTCCGCCGCCGCCAGGCCAAACAATGAGCAGTTCTTC

V: TRBV12-3/TRBV12-4
D: -
size: -
J: TRBJ1-1
CDR3: CASRQTGTVNTEAFF
DNA: TGTGCCAGCAGACAAACCGGGACGGTGAACACTGAAGCTTTCTTT

V: TRBV5-1
D: -
size: few
J: TRBJ2-1
CDR3: CASNERAPYNEQFF
DNA: TGCGCCAGCAATGAGAGGGCCCCCTACAATGAGCAGTTCTTC

V: TRBV11-2
D: -
size: -
J: TRBJ2-7
CDR3: CASSRTEGTGSSGGRSYEQYF
DNA: TGTGCCAGCAGCCGAACAGAAGGGACAGGTAGCAGCGGGGGGCGCTCCTACGAGCAGTACTTC

V: TRBV7-9
D: TRBD1
size: few
J: TRBJ2-3
CDR3: CASSETGLDTQYF
DNA: TGTGCCAGCAGCGAGACAGGGTTGGATACGCAGTATTTT

V: TRBV7-3
D: TRBD1
size: -
J: TRBJ2-1
CDR3: CASSFQGDSYNEQFF
DNA: TGTGCCAGCAGCTTCCAGGGGGATTCCTACAATGAGCAGTTCTTC

V: TRBV5-1
D: -
size: -
J: TRBJ1-1
CDR3: CASSRPNDRDEAFF
DNA: TGCGCCAGCAGCCGACCTAACGACAGAGATGAAGCTTTCTTT

V: TRBV27
D: TRBD2
size: few
J: TRBJ2-7
CDR3: CASSSELAGVYF
DNA: TGTGCCAGCAGTTCGGAACTAGCGGGAGTGTACTTC

V: TRBV24-1
D: TRBD1
size: few
J: TRBJ2-5
CDR3: CATSSGTGIVETQYF
DNA: TGTGCCACCTCAAGCGGGACAGGGATCGTAGAGACCCAGTACTTC

V: TRBV29-1
D: -
size: many
J: TRBJ2-1
CDR3: CSVEGGDNEQFF
DNA: TGCAGCGTTGAAGGCGGAGACAATGAGCAGTTCTTC

V: TRBV2
D: -
size: -
J: TRBJ1-2
CDR3: CASSERRQLVYGYTF
DNA: TGTGCCAGCAGTGAACGGCGTCAGCTAGTCTATGGCTACACCTTC

V: TRBV6-5
D: -
size: few
J: TRBJ2-7
CDR3: CASTMTNRVGYEQYF
DNA: TGTGCCAGCACCATGACGAACAGGGTGGGCTACGAGCAGTACTTC

V: TRBV7-2
D: TRBD2
size: -
J: TRBJ2-3
CDR3: CASSYRTSGIPDTQYF
DNA: TGTGCCAGCAGCTACCGGACTAGCGGGATCCCAGATACGCAGTATTTT

V: TRBV5-5
D: TRBD1
size: few
J: TRBJ1-5
CDR3: CASSPGTGLYSNQPQHF
DNA: TGTGCCAGCAGCCCCGGGACAGGGCTCTATAGCAATCAGCCCCAGCATTTT

V: TRBV20-1
D: -
size: -
J: TRBJ2-3
CDR3: CSTQGLGTDTQYF
DNA: TGCAGTACACAGGGACTTGGAACAGATACGCAGTATTTT

V: TRBV7-7
D: -
size: few
J: TRBJ2-5
CDR3: CASSSGPLGEIQYF
DNA: TGTGCCAGCAGCTCCGGACCTCTGGGGGAGATCCAGTACTTC

V: TRBV12-5
D: TRBD2
size: -
J: TRBJ2-5
CDR3: CASGLGLAGYQETQYF
DNA: TGTGCTAGTGGTTTAGGCCTAGCGGGATACCAAGAGACCCAGTACTTC

V: TRBV20-1
D: -
size: -
J: TRBJ1-5
CDR3: CSASGLSNQPQHF
DNA: TGCAGTGCGTCAGGGTTGAGCAATCAGCCCCAGCATTTT

V: TRBV7-2
D: -
size: -
J: TRBJ2-7
CDR3: CASSFHGDYEQYF
DNA: TGTGCCAGCAGCTTCCACGGAGATTACGAGCAGTACTTC

V: TRBV3-1
D: TRBD1
size: many
J: TRBJ1-2
CDR3: CASSPTGGPNYGYTF
DNA: TGTGCCAGCAGCCCGACAGGGGGACCTAACTATGGCTACACCTTC

V: TRBV5-8
D: TRBD1
size: few
J: TRBJ2-7
CDR3: CASSPIDRGDGEQYF
DNA: TGTGCCAGCAGCCCTATCGACAGGGGAGATGGCGAGCAGTACTTC

V: TRBV15
D: -
size: -
J: TRBJ2-1
CDR3: CATSRERVRGFF
DNA: TGTGCCACCAGCAGAGAACGGGTTAGGGGGTTCTTC

V: TRBV4-2
D: TRBD2
size: -
J: TRBJ2-7
CDR3: CASSQLAGTDEQYF
DNA: TGTGCCAGCAGCCAACTAGCGGGAACCGACGAGCAGTACTTC

V: TRBV3-1
D: -
size: -
J: TRBJ1-2
CDR3: CASSQDLTDNGYTF
DNA: TGTGCCAGCAGCCAAGATCTAACAGATAATGGCTACACCTTC

V: TRBV14
D: -
size: -
J: TRBJ1-1
CDR3: CASSQGMSGTMTEAFF
DNA: TGTGCCAGCAGCCAAGGAATGTCAGGGACAATGACTGAAGCTTTCTTT

V: TRBV10-3
D: -
size: -
J: TRBJ1-4
CDR3: CAISESGRIREKLFF
DNA: TGTGCCATCAGTGAGTCCGGCAGGATAAGAGAAAAACTGTTTTTT

V: TRBV20-1
D: -
size: few
J: TRBJ1-1
CDR3: CSGTGSTEAFF
DNA: TGCAGTGGGACGGGGAGCACTGAAGCTTTCTTT

V: TRBV27
D: -
size: -
J: TRBJ1-2
CDR3: CASSLSRQNYGYTF
DNA: TGTGCCAGCAGTTTATCGAGACAGAACTATGGCTACACCTTC

V: TRBV2
D: -
size: -
J: TRBJ1-5
CDR3: CASRGGLGNQPQHF
DNA: TGTGCCAGCAGAGGAGGTCTTGGCAATCAGCCCCAGCATTTT

V: TRBV6-5
D: -
size: -
J: TRBJ1-5
CDR3: CASSYSPRQPQHF
DNA: TGTGCCAGCAGTTACTCGCCAAGGCAGCCCCAGCATTTT

V: TRBV7-2
D: TRBD1
size: -
J: TRBJ2-7
CDR3: CASNRQGGSYEQYF
DNA: TGTGCCAGCAACCGACAGGGTGGCTCCTACGAGCAGTACTTC

V: TRBV6-5
D: TRBD1
size: -
J: TRBJ1-6
CDR3: CASSTGTGYNSPLHF
DNA: TGTGCCAGCTCGACCGGGACAGGGTACAATTCACCCCTCCACTTT

V: TRBV11-2
D: -
size: -
J: TRBJ2-4
CDR3: CASSLLQGRENIQYF
DNA: TGTGCCAGCAGCTTATTACAGGGGAGGGAAAACATTCAGTACTTC

V: TRBV15
D: -
size: -
J: TRBJ2-3
CDR3: CATSGLGDTQYF
DNA: TGTGCCACCAGCGGCCTTGGGGATACGCAGTATTTT

V: TRBV6-5
D: -
size: once
J: TRBJ1-1
CDR3: CASSYRSGYTEAFF
DNA: TGTGCCAGCAGTTACAGATCAGGGTACACTGAAGCTTTCTTT

V: TRBV4-3
D: TRBD1
size: few
J: TRBJ1-2
CDR3: CASSQDHRGEDYGYTF
DNA: TGCGCCAGCAGCCAAGATCACAGGGGGGAGGACTATGGCTACACCTTC

V: TRBV12-3/TRBV12-4
D: -
size: -
J: TRBJ2-4
CDR3: CASSIRVLAKNIQYF
DNA: TGTGCCAGCAGCATTAGAGTTTTAGCCAAAAACATTCAGTACTTC

V: TRBV7-3
D: TRBD1
size: -
J: TRBJ2-1
CDR3: CASSRGQGNYNEQFF
DNA: TGTGCCAGCAGCAGGGGACAGGGGAATTACAATGAGCAGTTCTTC

V: TRBV28
D: -
size: few
J: TRBJ2-5
CDR3: CASNAPPGQETQYF
DNA: TGTGCCAGCAATGCCCCGCCCGGGCAAGAGACCCAGTACTTC

V: TRBV18
D: -
size: -
J: TRBJ2-7
CDR3: CASSPIPGVTYEQYF
DNA: TGTGCCAGCTCGCCGATACCCGGGGTTACCTACGAGCAGTACTTC

V: TRBV14
D: TRBD1
size: -
J: TRBJ2-2
CDR3: CASSHTRTGSNTGELFF
DNA: TGTGCCAGCAGCCACACTCGGACAGGGTCCAACACCGGGGAGCTGTTTTTT

V: TRBV29-1
D: TRBD2
size: few
J: TRBJ2-3
CDR3: CSVDKASGSTDTQYF
DNA: TGCAGCGTTGACAAGGCTAGCGGAAGCACAGATACGCAGTATTTT

V: TRBV7-9
D: -
size: -
J: TRBJ1-1
CDR3: CASSLPYVRGWPEAFF
DNA: TGTGCCAGCAGCTTACCTTATGTTCGGGGATGGCCTGAAGCTTTCTTT